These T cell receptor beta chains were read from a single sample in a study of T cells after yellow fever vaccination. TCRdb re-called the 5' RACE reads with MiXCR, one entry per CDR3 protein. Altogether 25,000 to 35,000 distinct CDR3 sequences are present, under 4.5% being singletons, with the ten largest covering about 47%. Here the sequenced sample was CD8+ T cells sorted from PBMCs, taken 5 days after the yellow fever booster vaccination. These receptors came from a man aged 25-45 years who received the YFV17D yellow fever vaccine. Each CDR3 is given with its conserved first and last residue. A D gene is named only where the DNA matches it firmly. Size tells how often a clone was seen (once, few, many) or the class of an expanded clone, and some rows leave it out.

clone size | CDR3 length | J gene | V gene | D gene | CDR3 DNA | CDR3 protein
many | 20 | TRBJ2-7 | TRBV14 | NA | TGTGCCAGCAGCAACCGACAGGTTAGCTCGGACTCGTCTTTAACCTACGAGCAGTACTTC | CASSNRQVSSDSSLTYEQYF
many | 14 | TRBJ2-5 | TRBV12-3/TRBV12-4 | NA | TGTGCCAGCAGACCGGGCGCCGGAACAGAGACCCAGTACTTC | CASRPGAGTETQYF
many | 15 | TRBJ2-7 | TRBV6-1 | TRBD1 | TGTGCCAGCAGTCCCGGGACAGGGGGCAACTACGAGCAGTACTTC | CASSPGTGGNYEQYF
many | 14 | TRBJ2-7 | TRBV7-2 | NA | TGTGCCAGCAGCTTAGGATGGGACTTAGACGAGCAGTACTTC | CASSLGWDLDEQYF
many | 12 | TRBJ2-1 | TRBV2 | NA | TGTGCCAGCAGCCCGGGGTACAATGAGCAGTTCTTC | CASSPGYNEQFF
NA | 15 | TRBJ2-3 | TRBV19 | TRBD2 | TGTGCCAGCGCCGAGCGGGGCTCCGACACAGATACGCAGTATTTT | CASAERGSDTDTQYF
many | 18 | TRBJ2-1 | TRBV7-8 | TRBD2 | TGTGCCAGCAGCTCTACACTTATACTAGCGGGAGTCAGCAATGAGCAGTTCTTC | CASSSTLILAGVSNEQFF
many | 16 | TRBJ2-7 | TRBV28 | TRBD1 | TGTGCCAGCAGGTCCGCGGAAGGGACAGGGTCCTACGAGCAGTACTTC | CASRSAEGTGSYEQYF
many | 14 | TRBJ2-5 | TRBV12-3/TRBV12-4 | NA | TGTGCCAGCAGTTTGTCCTGGGTGGAGCTCTCCCAGTACTTC | CASSLSWVELSQYF
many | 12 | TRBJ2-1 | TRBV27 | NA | TGTGCCAGCAGTCCCTCGAGGTATGAGCAGTTCTTC | CASSPSRYEQFF
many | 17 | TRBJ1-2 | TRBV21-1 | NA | TGTGCCAGCACCAAAATGACGGAAGGGGCAGGAGACTATGGCTACACCTTC | CASTKMTEGAGDYGYTF
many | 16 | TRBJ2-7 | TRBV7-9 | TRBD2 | TGTGCCAGCAGCTTCGGAGGGGCGGGAGTCCCCTACGAGCAGTACTTC | CASSFGGAGVPYEQYF
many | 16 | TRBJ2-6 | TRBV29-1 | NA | TGCAGCGTTGCGGACCGGGACCTCTCTGGGGCCAACGTCCTGACTTTC | CSVADRDLSGANVLTF
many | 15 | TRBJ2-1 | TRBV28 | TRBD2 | TGTGCCAGCAGGGGAGGTTCAGCGGGAGCCAATGAGCAGTTCTTC | CASRGGSAGANEQFF
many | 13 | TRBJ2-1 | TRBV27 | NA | TGTGCCAGCAGTTTAAGTTTGGGGAATGAGCAGTTCTTC | CASSLSLGNEQFF
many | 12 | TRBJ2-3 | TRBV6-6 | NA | TGTGCCAGCAGTTTCACAACAGATACGCAGTATTTT | CASSFTTDTQYF
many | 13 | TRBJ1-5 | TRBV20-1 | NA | TGCAGTGCTAATGGGGATAGCAATCAGCCCCAGCATTTT | CSANGDSNQPQHF
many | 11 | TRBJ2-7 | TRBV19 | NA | TGTGCCTCAGGAAACTCCTACGAGCAGTACTTC | CASGNSYEQYF
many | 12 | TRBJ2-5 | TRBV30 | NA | TGTGCCTGGGGCGGTACTCCGCGGACCCAGTACTTC | CAWGGTPRTQYF
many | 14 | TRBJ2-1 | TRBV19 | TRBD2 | TGTGCCAGTAGTATAGAGACTAGCGAGGATGAGCAGTTCTTC | CASSIETSEDEQFF
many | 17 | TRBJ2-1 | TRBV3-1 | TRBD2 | TGTGCCAGCAGCCAAGTTGGGTCTAGCGGGGGGTACAATGAGCAGTTCTTC | CASSQVGSSGGYNEQFF
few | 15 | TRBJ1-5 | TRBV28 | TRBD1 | TGTGCCAGCAGTTACGTAGGACAGGGCCATCAGCCCCAGCATTTT | CASSYVGQGHQPQHF
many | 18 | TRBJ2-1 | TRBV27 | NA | TGTGCCAGCCCTGACCGGGACTCCTTATATAGCTCCTACAATGAGCAGTTCTTC | CASPDRDSLYSSYNEQFF
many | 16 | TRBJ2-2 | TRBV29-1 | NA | TGCAGCGTTGTAATCTCCGGAGTTCCCAGTACCGGGGAGCTGTTTTTT | CSVVISGVPSTGELFF
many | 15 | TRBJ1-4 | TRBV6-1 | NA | TGTGCCAGCACCAAAATTGAAGGGATCGGTGAAAAACTGTTTTTT | CASTKIEGIGEKLFF
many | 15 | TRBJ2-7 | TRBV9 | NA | TGTGCCAGCAGCGTAGGGGCGCAGGGTGATTACGAGCAGTACTTC | CASSVGAQGDYEQYF
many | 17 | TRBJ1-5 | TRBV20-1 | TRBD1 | TGCAGTGCCACGGACAGGGGGCGCGAGGCGGGCAATCAGCCCCAGCATTTT | CSATDRGREAGNQPQHF
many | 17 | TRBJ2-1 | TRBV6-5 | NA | TGTGCCAGCAGTTACCCCGACGGGCAGGGTGTAGGCAATGAGCAGTTCTTC | CASSYPDGQGVGNEQFF